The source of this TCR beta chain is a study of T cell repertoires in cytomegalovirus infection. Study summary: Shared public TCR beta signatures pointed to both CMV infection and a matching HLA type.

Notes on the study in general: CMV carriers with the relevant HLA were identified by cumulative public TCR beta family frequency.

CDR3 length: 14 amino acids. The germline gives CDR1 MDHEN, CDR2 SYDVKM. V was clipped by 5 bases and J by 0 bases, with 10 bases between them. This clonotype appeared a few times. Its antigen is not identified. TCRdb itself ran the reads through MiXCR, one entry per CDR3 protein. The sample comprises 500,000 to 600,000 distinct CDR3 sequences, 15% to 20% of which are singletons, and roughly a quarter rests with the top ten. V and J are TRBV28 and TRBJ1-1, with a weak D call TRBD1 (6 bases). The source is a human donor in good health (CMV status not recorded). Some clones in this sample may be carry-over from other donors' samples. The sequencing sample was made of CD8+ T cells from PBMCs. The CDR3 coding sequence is TGTGCCAGCAGTGTCTGGACAGTGAACACTGAAGCTTTCTTT. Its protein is CASSVWTVNTEAFF.